Below, 10 T cell receptor beta chains from the same sample are listed, as sequenced in a study of neoadjuvant anti-PD-1 for oral cavity cancer. Using immunoSEQ multiplex PCR, the repertoire was profiled, and TCRdb retains in-frame clones only, with some absent. The profile shows around 81,000 clones, 84% of them singletons. The input for sequencing was PBMCs, taken before nivolumab (anti-PD-1) treatment. The receptors stem from a person aged 40 to 85 with oral cavity squamous cell carcinoma.

This sequence joins TRBV25-1 and TRBJ2-1; D remains ambiguous. The germline V gene has CDR1 MGHDK and CDR2 SYGVNS. V lost 1 base to trimming and J lost 5 bases, with 6 bases between them. The CDR3 totals 13 residues. The CDR3 protein is CASSEWENNEQFF. In DNA, the CDR3 is TGTGCCAGCAGTGAATGGGAAAACAATGAGCAGTTCTTC.

The V and J genes are TRBV20-1 and TRBJ1-1, with unresolved D. CDR1 and CDR2 from the germline V gene are DFQATT and SNEGSKA (reference sequence). The CDR3 consists of 11 residues. V was cut by 6 bases and J by 5 bases, with 10 bases left in between. Here the CDR3 DNA reads TGCAGTGCCTTCCTAGTAACTGAAGCTTTCTTT. Amino acid sequence: CSAFLVTEAFF.

The rearrangement links TRBV7-2 to TRBJ1-2, with 10 bases matching TRBD1. The CDR3 has 15 residues. Germline CDR1 and CDR2: SGHTA and FQGNSA. Trimming took 5 bases from V and 4 from J; bases not matched to a gene: 7. CDR3 DNA sequence: TGTGCCAGCAGCCCCGGACAGGGGGTGACCTATGGCTACACCTTC. Translation gives CASSPGQGVTYGYTF.

This clone appeared once. CDR3 amino acids: CASSSTGLGNTIYF. As DNA, the CDR3 is TGTGCCAGCAGCTCGACAGGGCTGGGAAACACCATATATTTT. V and J are TRBV7-2 and TRBJ1-3; 7 positions agree with TRBD1. J gave up 4 bases and V 4 bases, and 4 bases lay outside the gene matches. The CDR3 spans 14 residues. Germline V gives CDR1 SGHTA, CDR2 FQGNSA.

The chain combines TRBV10-2 with TRBJ1-2, with TRBD1 matching 7 bases. Per germline, CDR1 WSHSY and CDR2 SAAADI. V was pared by 2 bases and J by 8 bases, with 5 bases of the junction left unmatched. This CDR3 contains 13 residues. CDR3 region: CASSETGAGGYTF. CDR3 sequence (DNA): TGCGCCAGCAGTGAGACAGGGGCAGGCGGCTACACCTTC.

The genes are TRBV30 and TRBJ2-6; D gene ambiguous. CDR3 length equals 14 residues. In germline, CDR1 is GTSNPN, CDR2 SVGIG (reference sequence). The ends were cut back, 1 base at V and 0 bases at J, with 4 bases in the middle. The CDR3 region has the DNA TGTGCCTGGAGTGGGCCCTCTGGGGCCAACGTCCTGACTTTC. Translating it yields CAWSGPSGANVLTF.

The CDR3 sequence is CASSSLVNEKLFF. The CDR3 bases are TGTGCCAGCAGCTCTCTGGTGAATGAAAAACTGTTTTTT. The chain is built from TRBV11-2 and TRBJ1-4; no clear D gene. Per the germline V gene, CDR1 is SGHAT and CDR2 is FQNNGV. The V gene lost 4 bases and the J gene lost 5 bases, with 8 bases spanning the gap. This CDR3 contains 13 residues. Full variable domain (rest looked up from reference TRBV11-2 and TRBJ1-4): EAGVAQSPRYKIIEKRQSVAFWCNPISGHATLYWYQQILGQGPKLLIQFQNNGVVDDSQLPKDRFSAERLKGVDSTLKIQPAKLEDSAVYLCASSSLVNEKLFFGSGTQLSVL.

This clone showed up many times. The chain links TRBV30 to TRBJ1-1; D not certain. Trimming removed 1 base at V and 1 base at J, with 16 bases between. The CDR3 has 16 residues. Germline assignment: CDR1 GTSNPN and CDR2 SVGIG (reference sequence). The DNA of the CDR3 is TGTGCCTGGAGTGCCACCGACTTGACACCGAACACTGAAGCTTTCTTT. Its translation: CAWSATDLTPNTEAFF.

The chain has TRBV5-6 and TRBJ2-7; maybe TRBD2 (5 bases). Germline V gene lookup returns CDR1 SGHDT and CDR2 YYEEEE. The V and J ends lost 0 bases and 3 bases respectively, with 7 bases between them. The CDR3 is 13 residues long. Here the CDR3 reads CASSLGGGYEQYF. The CDR3 region has the DNA TGTGCCAGCAGCTTGGGAGGAGGCTACGAGCAGTACTTC.

This rearrangement joins TRBV2 to TRBJ1-1, with a weak D call TRBD1 (5 bases). The CDR3 runs to 13 residues. The germline CDR1 and CDR2 sequences are SNHLY and FYNNEI. Trimming cost V 7 bases and J 3 bases, with 12 bases left between them. CDR3 loop: CASKTERDTEAFF. The DNA of the CDR3 is TGTGCCAGCAAGACAGAACGGGACACTGAAGCTTTCTTT.